These 27 T cell receptor beta chains were sequenced from one sample in a study of blood T cell repertoires in COVID-19. TCRdb's copy holds only in-frame clones and misses some; the assay was immunoSEQ multiplex PCR. Altogether approximately 65,000 clones are present, roughly 91% being singletons, with the ten largest covering approximately 0.57%. Sequencing was done on a sample of peripheral blood. These receptors were collected from a middle-aged man with COVID-19, enrolled during active disease.

This clone was seen only once. V and J are TRBV6-5 and TRBJ2-4; D not certain. The germline CDR1 and CDR2 sequences are MNHEY and SVGAGI. The CDR3 totals 13 residues. V was pared by 11 bases and J by 0 bases, with 11 bases between. CDR3: CAAREIAKNIQYF. Written as DNA, the CDR3 is TGTGCCGCCCGCGAAATAGCCAAAAACATTCAGTACTTC.

The chain combines TRBV30 with TRBJ2-2, with D possibly TRBD2 on 5 matching bases. The CDR3 totals 14 residues. CDR1 and CDR2 (germline): GTSNPN, SVGIG (reference sequence). Trimming took off 3 bases at V and 4 bases at J, with 12 bases between the two ends. The CDR3 DNA follows: TGTGCCTGGAGCCGGGGTATCGGCACCGGGGAGCTGTTTTTT. This encodes CAWSRGIGTGELFF.

V and J are TRBV14 and TRBJ2-1; 9 nucleotides line up with TRBD2. The V segment lost 2 bases and the J segment 7 bases; nucleotides outside the gene matches: 15. The CDR3 loop spans 18 amino acids. Germline CDR1 SGHDN, CDR2 FVKESK. The CDR3 here is CASSQRREGLDFINEQFF. DNA for the CDR3: TGTGCCAGCAGCCAAAGGCGGGAGGGCCTGGATTTTATAAATGAGCAGTTCTTC.

A single count supports this clone. V is TRBV5-1 and J is TRBJ2-3, with D uncertain. V gave up 5 bases and J gave up 1 base, with 23 bases separating them. Germline loops: CDR1 SGHRS, CDR2 YFSETQ. The CDR3 has 18 amino acids. CDR3 amino acids: CASSHSSSPVEGTDTQYF. In nucleotides, the CDR3 is TGCGCCAGCAGTCATAGCTCAAGCCCCGTTGAAGGCACAGATACGCAGTATTTT.

The chain recombines TRBV4-2 with TRBJ2-6, with D possibly being TRBD2 (6 bases). The ends were cut back, 0 bases at V and 1 base at J, with 7 bases in the middle. The germline V gene has CDR1 LGHNA and CDR2 YNFKEQ. There are 16 residues in the CDR3. CDR3 sequence reads: CASSQERGSGANVLTF. The CDR3 DNA reads TGTGCCAGCAGCCAAGAGCGGGGATCTGGGGCCAACGTCCTGACTTTC.

V gene TRBV27 combines with J gene TRBJ2-5, with 9 bases fitting TRBD1. Trimming cost V 5 bases and J 7 bases; bases outside gene matches: 8. CDR1 is MNHEY and CDR2 is SMNVEV in the germline V gene (reference sequence). The CDR3 contains 14 residues. CDR3 loop: CASSVDRGFRTQYF. Here the CDR3 DNA reads TGTGCCAGCAGTGTGGACAGGGGTTTTAGGACCCAGTACTTC.

CDR3 region: CASSLGLSTYEQYF. For the CDR3, the DNA is TGCGCCAGCAGCTTGGGACTATCCACCTACGAGCAGTACTTC. This chain joins TRBV5-1 and TRBJ2-7, with D tentatively TRBD2 (5 bases). Germline CDR1 is SGHRS and CDR2 is YFSETQ. The CDR3 consists of 14 residues. V dropped 0 bases and J dropped 2 bases, with 9 bases sitting between them.

This chain connects TRBV28 to TRBJ1-5, with D maybe TRBD1 (5 bases). Germline lookup yields CDR1 MDHEN and CDR2 SYDVKM. The CDR3 has 11 amino acids. The V and J ends lost 6 bases and 8 bases respectively, with 8 bases between them. CDR3 DNA: TGTGCCAGCAGCGTCAGGGAGCCCCAGCATTTT. Residues: CASSVREPQHF.

The chain has TRBV18 and TRBJ2-3; 10 bases match TRBD2. Germline V lookup: CDR1 KGHSH, CDR2 LQKENI. The CDR3 sequence is 17 residues long. J was trimmed by 1 base and V by 3 bases; bases with no gene match: 7. The CDR3 here is CASSPSGLALGTDTQYF. The CDR3 bases are TGTGCCAGCTCACCTTCGGGACTAGCGCTGGGCACAGATACGCAGTATTTT.

The chain joins TRBV14 to TRBJ1-6, with 8 positions matching TRBD1. Germline V gives CDR1 SGHDN, CDR2 FVKESK. CDR3 length equals 15 residues. The V segment lost 5 bases and the J segment 7 bases; nucleotides outside the gene matches: 7. The CDR3 loop is CASSYSGTGNSPLHF. For the CDR3, the DNA is TGTGCCAGCAGCTACAGCGGGACAGGAAATTCACCCCTCCACTTT.

The CDR3 loop is CASSEGGAGSIYEQYF. The CDR3 DNA reads TGTGCCAGCAGTGAGGGTGGGGCAGGATCCATCTACGAGCAGTACTTC. The chain combines TRBV6-1 with TRBJ2-7; maybe TRBD1 (5 bases). Trimming stripped 3 bases from V and 3 bases from J, with 18 bases between. Germline V gives CDR1 MNHNS, CDR2 SASEGT. CDR3 length: 16 residues.

This chain uses TRBV4-1 with TRBJ2-2; the match to TRBD2 covers 9 bases. CDR1 is MGHRA and CDR2 is YSYEKL in the germline V gene. This CDR3 comprises 21 residues. V lost 1 base to trimming and J lost 1 base; unmatched junction nucleotides: 16. The CDR3 bases are TGCGCCAGCAGCCAAGGGCGGCTAGCGGGATGGTTACGGGGGAACACCGGGGAGCTGTTTTTT. Translating gives CASSQGRLAGWLRGNTGELFF.

The chain joins TRBV5-1 to TRBJ1-5; tentative D call: TRBD1 (6 bases). CDR1 is SGHRS, CDR2 YFSETQ, per germline. The CDR3 consists of 15 residues. V lost 4 bases and J 6 bases, leaving 17 bases between the germline ends. The CDR3 region is CASSPEGDTLQPQHF. The CDR3 DNA reads TGCGCCAGCAGCCCGGAAGGGGACACCCTTCAGCCCCAGCATTTT.

The gene calls are TRBV27 and TRBJ1-6; D ambiguous. The ends were cut back, 2 bases at V and 4 bases at J, with 6 bases in the middle. CDR1 is MNHEY and CDR2 is SMNVEV in the germline V gene (reference sequence). The CDR3 has 14 amino acids. CDR3 nucleotide sequence: TGTGCCAGCAGTTTAGGGCAGTATAATTCACCCCTCCACTTT. Translating gives CASSLGQYNSPLHF.

The rearrangement uses TRBV6-5 and TRBJ2-3, with a possible D match to TRBD1 (6 bases). Germline CDR1 and CDR2: MNHEY and SVGAGI. V gave up 6 bases and J gave up 2 bases, with 9 bases separating them. This CDR3 is built from 13 residues. The CDR3 DNA reads as TGTGCCAGCAGCAGGGACAACACAGATACGCAGTATTTT. Translation gives CASSRDNTDTQYF.

The chain joins TRBV6-6 to TRBJ1-4; D is undetermined. The V and J ends lost 5 bases and 10 bases respectively, with 8 bases between them. Germline CDR1 is MNHNY and CDR2 is SVGAGI (reference sequence). CDR3 length: 11 amino acids. The CDR3 bases are TGTGCCAGCAGTGCGGAGGGAAAACTGTTTTTT. Its translation: CASSAEGKLFF.

This clone showed up just once. V gene TRBV21-1 combines with J gene TRBJ2-3; no check of the table's D call, TRBD2, against the DNA was made. TRBV21-1 is a known pseudogene. This CDR3 is 19 amino acids long. Here the CDR3 DNA reads TGTGCCAGCAGCAAAGGCGAACGAGGACTAGCGGGAGAGGGAGATACGCAGTATTTT. This sequence encodes CASSKGERGLAGEGDTQYF.

CDR3 sequence: CASSLVAGVRNEQFF. As DNA, the CDR3 is TGTGCCAGCAGCCTAGTAGCGGGAGTAAGGAATGAGCAGTTCTTC. V gene TRBV7-6 combines with J gene TRBJ2-1; TRBD2 agrees at 9 bases. The germline CDR1 and CDR2 sequences are SGHVS and FNYEAQ. The ends lost 5 bases at V and 7 bases at J; junction bases unmatched: 9. CDR3 size: 15 residues. Using reference TRBV7-6 and TRBJ2-1 for the parts outside the CDR3, the full variable domain is GAGVSQSPRYKVTKRGQDVALRCDPISGHVSLYWYRQALGQGPEFLTYFNYEAQQDKSGLPNDRFSAERPEGSISTLTIQRTEQRDSAMYRCASSLVAGVRNEQFFGPGTRLTVL.

This clone came up once. This chain connects TRBV12-5 to TRBJ2-1; 9 nucleotides align to TRBD1. V gave up 6 bases and J gave up 5 bases; unmatched junction bases: 8. The CDR3 covers 15 residues. Germline V gene sequence: CDR1 LGHNT, CDR2 FRNRAP. The CDR3 loop reads CASGPGTGYDNEQFF. Written as DNA, the CDR3 is TGTGCTAGTGGCCCAGGGACAGGGTACGACAATGAGCAGTTCTTC.

In DNA form, the CDR3 reads TGCGCCAGCAACTCCGGACTAGCGGGAGTATATGACAATGAGCAGTTCTTC. Amino acid sequence: CASNSGLAGVYDNEQFF. J is TRBJ2-1 and V is TRBV5-1, with 13 bases matching TRBD2. J was trimmed by 5 bases and V by 6 bases; bases with no gene match: 11. The CDR3 consists of 17 residues. Germline CDR1 and CDR2: SGHRS and YFSETQ.

The rearrangement joins TRBV7-8 to TRBJ1-2; weak D call: TRBD1 (5 bases). The length of the CDR3 is 18 residues. V lost 1 base to trimming and J lost 8 bases, with 26 bases between them. Germline assignment: CDR1 SGHVS and CDR2 FQNEAQ. DNA of the CDR3: TGTGCCAGCAGCTTAGTACGGGGGTGGGGCGCTCCTCTCGAGGGCTACACCTTC. Translating it yields CASSLVRGWGAPLEGYTF.

DNA of the CDR3: TGTGCCACCGCTCAAAGCCCGGGACAGGGCTTCTCTAATCAGCCCCAGCATTTT. Translation: CATAQSPGQGFSNQPQHF. The V and J genes are TRBV24-1 and TRBJ1-5, with TRBD1 identical over 9 bases. This CDR3 is 18 amino acids long. The germline V gene encodes CDR1 KGHDR and CDR2 SFDVKD. J was trimmed by 4 bases and V by 9 bases; bases with no gene match: 18.

V gene TRBV19 combines with J gene TRBJ2-5; D is unclear. The CDR3 is 15 amino acids. The germline gives CDR1 LNHDA, CDR2 SQIVND (reference sequence). Deletions cut 3 bases from V and 4 bases from J, with 15 bases between. The CDR3: CASSIGRHTPETQYF. CDR3 sequence (DNA): TGTGCCAGTAGTATCGGTCGACATACCCCAGAGACCCAGTACTTC.

This sequence joins TRBV3-1 (or the pseudogene TRBV3-2) and TRBJ1-2; maybe TRBD1 (6 bases). The V gene's germline CDR1 is LGHDT and CDR2 YNNKEL (reference sequence). This CDR3 region has 15 residues. V was trimmed by 3 bases and J by 3 bases, leaving 14 bases between them. CDR3 region: CASSHGWGGYYGYTF. The CDR3 DNA is TGTGCCAGCAGCCACGGGTGGGGGGGCTACTATGGCTACACCTTC.

The genes are TRBV5-1 and TRBJ1-1; 9 nucleotides line up with TRBD1. The CDR3 covers 14 residues. The trim removed 4 bases at V and 4 bases at J, leaving 5 bases unmatched. Germline loops: CDR1 SGHRS, CDR2 YFSETQ. The CDR3 nucleotides read TGCGCCAGCAGCCTGGGACAGGGTTTCACTGAAGCTTTCTTT. Encoded protein: CASSLGQGFTEAFF.

The chain has TRBV30 and TRBJ1-3, with a tentative D call TRBD1 (6 bases). This CDR3 region has 17 residues. From germline, CDR1 is GTSNPN and CDR2 SVGIG (reference sequence). V shed 2 bases and J shed 4 bases, with 21 bases lying between them. CDR3 region: CAWSLLGAGVRGNTIYF. In nucleotides, the CDR3 is TGTGCCTGGAGTTTATTGGGGGCAGGGGTCCGGGGAAACACCATATATTTT.

The chain recombines TRBV11-2 with TRBJ1-1; 8 nucleotides line up with TRBD1. J was trimmed by 4 bases and V by 5 bases; bases with no gene match: 6. The CDR3 length is 14 residues. Germline V CDR1 and CDR2: SGHAT, FQNNGV. For the CDR3, the DNA is TGTGCCAGCAGCCCAGGGGGCGTAGGCACTGAAGCTTTCTTT. This sequence encodes CASSPGGVGTEAFF.